What follows describes a single T cell receptor beta chain. A multiplex PCR was run with 60 Vbeta primers and 13 Jbeta primers. Libraries were prepared by immunoSEQ multiplex PCR; TCRdb keeps only in-frame clonotypes and omits some of them. The sample contains some 41,000 clones, approximately 70% of which appear only once. The data were obtained in a study of cytomegalovirus exposure and HLA in healthy donors. CDR3 length: 14 amino acids. Germline lookup yields CDR1 SNHLY and CDR2 FYNNEI. V was pared by 3 bases and J by 1 base, with 7 bases between. The chain combines TRBV2 with TRBJ1-5; D is unclear. The sequenced material came from PBMCs. The origin of this receptor is a man aged 35-49 years in good health and CMV-seronegative. The CDR3 nucleotides are TGTGCCAGCAGTGACAGGAGGAGCAATCAGCCCCAGCATTTT. Protein: CASSDRRSNQPQHF.